This T cell receptor beta chain was retrieved from a study of T-cell reconstitution after alpha-beta-depleted transplantation in children. Study results and caveats: When one year had passed after transplant, most T-cell counts and diversity came from newly produced T cells. Recipient T cells and thymic progenitors that survived gave rise to the high TCRbeta diversity observed at day 60 in some patients.

This clonotype was seen repeatedly, ten times or more. Its antigen is as yet unknown. For TCRbeta, the library was prepared with unique molecular identifiers. TCRdb reanalysed the PCR reads using MiXCR and keeps one entry per CDR3 protein. The data hold over 150,000 distinct CDR3 sequences, with approximately 6.3% observed a single time. The CDR3 length is 12 residues. The germline V gene encodes CDR1 SGHRS and CDR2 YFSETQ. Trimming removed 4 bases from V and 5 bases from J, with 9 bases in between. This sequence was found in a boy under 10 years old with acute lymphoblastic leukemia, due to receive a stem cell transplant. The chain employs TRBV5-1 and TRBJ2-5; the D is unclear. This sample comprised PBMCs, obtained before TCRalphabeta/CD19-depleted stem cell transplant. The CDR3 bases are TGCGCCAGCAGCGACACAAGGGAGACCCAGTACTTC. It is translated as CASSDTRETQYF.